This TCR beta chain was sequenced during a study of monozygotic twins with inflammatory bowel disease. Overall study results and limits: Immunosuppressive treatments differing between patients may have added repertoire variability.

Template-switch reactions added UMIs with a 6-nucleotide sample barcode. One entry per CDR3 protein, without DNA, is what TCRdb gives after re-calling the 5' RACE reads. The sample table includes about 380,000 distinct CDR3 sequences. The germline V gene has CDR1 DFQATT and CDR2 SNEGSKA (reference sequence). The CDR3 covers 12 residues. Note on this clonotype: The antigen is not known.

The clonotype originates from a human donor with ulcerative colitis or Crohn's disease, or a healthy co-twin of an affected twin (not recorded which). The chain is built from TRBV20-1 and TRBJ1-1. The sample consisted of blood. The CDR3 loop is CSASLTNTEAFF.